This T cell receptor (beta chain) comes out of a study of T cells after somatic rescue of genetic block. Assay: immunoSEQ multiplex PCR; the TCRdb copy retains only in-frame clones and omits some. Of about 72,000 clones listed, more than 75% are singletons. The TCR was taken from a man aged 30-40 years. The sequencing sample was made of peripheral blood mononuclear cells (PBMCs).

CDR3 sequence: CASSTGIAYEQYF. The DNA of the CDR3 is TGTGCCAGTAGTACCGGGATAGCCTACGAGCAGTACTTC. J is TRBJ2-7 and V is TRBV19; D is perhaps TRBD2 (5 bases). CDR3 length equals 13 residues. Looked up from germline, CDR1 is LNHDA and CDR2 is SQIVND (reference sequence). Trimming removed 4 bases at V and 2 bases at J, with 9 bases between.